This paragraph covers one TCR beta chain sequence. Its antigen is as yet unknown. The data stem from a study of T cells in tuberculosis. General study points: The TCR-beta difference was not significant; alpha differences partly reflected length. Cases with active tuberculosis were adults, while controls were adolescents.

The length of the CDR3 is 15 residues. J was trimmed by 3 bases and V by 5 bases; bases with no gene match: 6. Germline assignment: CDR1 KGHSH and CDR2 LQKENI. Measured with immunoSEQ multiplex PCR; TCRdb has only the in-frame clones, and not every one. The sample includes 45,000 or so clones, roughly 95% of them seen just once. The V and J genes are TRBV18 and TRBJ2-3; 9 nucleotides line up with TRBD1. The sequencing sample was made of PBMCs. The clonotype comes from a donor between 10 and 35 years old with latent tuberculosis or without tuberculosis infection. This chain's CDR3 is CASSAGTGRTDTQYF. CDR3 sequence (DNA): TGTGCCAGCTCAGCCGGGACAGGGAGGACAGATACGCAGTATTTT.